The 19 T cell receptor beta chains below were found in one sample sequenced in a study of blood T cell repertoires in COVID-19. Sequencing used immunoSEQ multiplex PCR; TCRdb keeps in-frame clones, though not all of them. The sample lists 98,000 or so clones, around 86% occurring once. Material for sequencing was peripheral blood. The origin of the receptors is a woman in her seventies with acute or convalescent COVID-19.

The J gene is TRBJ2-7, the V gene TRBV23-1, with TRBD1 identical over 8 bases. TRBV23-1 is flagged as an ORF with uncertain function. The junction had 4 bases not matched to a gene; V was cut back by 10 bases and J by 5 bases. This CDR3 region has 11 residues. The CDR3 loop is CAIPGGDEQYV. In DNA, the CDR3 is TGCGCCATACCAGGGGGCGACGAGCAGTACGTC.

The V call is TRBV28, the J call TRBJ1-2, with 9 bases identical to TRBD1. CDR1 is MDHEN and CDR2 is SYDVKM in the germline V gene. This CDR3 region has 15 residues. V dropped 3 bases and J dropped 3; count of bases not matched to a gene: 5. CDR3 loop: CASSFLGQGYYGYTF. As DNA, the CDR3 is TGTGCCAGCAGTTTCCTGGGACAGGGCTACTATGGCTACACCTTC.

The rearrangement joins TRBV7-2 to TRBJ2-3; 12 positions match TRBD2. The CDR3 spans 19 residues. The J segment lost 6 bases and the V segment lost 0 bases, leaving 13 bases of the junction unmatched. Germline assignment: CDR1 SGHTA and CDR2 FQGNSA. CDR3 sequence (DNA): TGTGCCAGCAGCTTAGCCTCCCTGGCTAGCGGGGGGGCTTGGGATACGCAGTATTTT. Protein sequence: CASSLASLASGGAWDTQYF.

The V and J genes are TRBV7-9 and TRBJ2-5, with unresolved D. The CDR3 is made up of 14 amino acids. CDR1 SEHNR and CDR2 FQNEAQ come from the germline V gene (reference sequence). Trimming removed 2 bases at V and 10 bases at J, with 17 bases between. The CDR3 region has the DNA TGTGCCAGCAGCTTATTTGAGTATCCGCGAGGCCAGTACTTC. It encodes CASSLFEYPRGQYF.

J is TRBJ1-5 and V is TRBV5-6; D is uncertain. The CDR3 is 17 residues long. Germline V gives CDR1 SGHDT, CDR2 YYEEEE. The V end lost 5 bases, the J end lost 2 bases, and 20 bases lay between the germline ends. The CDR3 DNA sequence: TGTGCCAGCAGTCTGAGGCTTGGCTGGGGAGGCAATCAGCCCCAGCATTTT. Its protein is CASSLRLGWGGNQPQHF.

This chain joins TRBV9 and TRBJ1-6, with 10 bases identical to TRBD1. This CDR3 has 15 amino acids. With 4 bases clipped from V and 10 bases from J, the junction kept 8 bases outside the gene matches. The germline gives CDR1 SGDLS, CDR2 YYNGEE. The DNA for the CDR3 is TGTGCCAGCAGCACCCCCGGGACAGGGGAATCACCCCTCCACTTT. This codes for CASSTPGTGESPLHF.

V gene TRBV11-3 combines with J gene TRBJ2-7; 8 bases map to TRBD2. The germline CDR1 and CDR2 sequences are SGHNT and YENEEA. The V segment lost 4 bases and the J segment 5 bases; nucleotides outside the gene matches: 1. This CDR3 is 12 amino acids long. CDR3 region: CASSSSGHEQYF. CDR3 in DNA: TGTGCCAGCAGCTCTAGCGGGCACGAGCAGTACTTC. Complete variable domain (other parts from reference TRBV11-3 and TRBJ2-7): EAGVVQSPRYKIIEKKQPVAFWCNPISGHNTLYWYLQNLGQGPELLIRYENEEAVDDSQLPKDRFSAERLKGVDSTLKIQPAELGDSAVYLCASSSSGHEQYFGPGTRLTVT.

The chain has TRBV6-6 and TRBJ1-5; 10 bases match TRBD1. V dropped 0 bases and J dropped 7; count of bases not matched to a gene: 6. Germline assignment: CDR1 MNHNY and CDR2 SVGAGI (reference sequence). The CDR3 runs 16 residues. CDR3 region: CASSYSGTGEVQPQHF. The CDR3 DNA reads as TGTGCCAGCAGTTACTCGGGGACAGGGGAGGTACAGCCCCAGCATTTT.

This sequence joins TRBV7-2 and TRBJ2-7; D not resolved. In germline, CDR1 is SGHTA, CDR2 FQGNSA. The CDR3 is 11 residues long. V was clipped by 5 bases and J by 7 bases, with 9 bases between them. The CDR3 reads CASSTSREQYV. The DNA for the CDR3 is TGTGCCAGCAGCACCTCTAGGGAGCAGTACGTC.

This chain joins TRBV5-5 and TRBJ2-7; a weak D match, TRBD2 (5 bases). V was pared by 6 bases and J by 2 bases, with 15 bases between. This CDR3 is 14 amino acids long. Germline V gives CDR1 SGHKS, CDR2 YYEKEE (reference sequence). Written as DNA, the CDR3 is TGTGCCAGCAACACCGGGAACTTCCCCTACGAGCAGTACTTC. This encodes CASNTGNFPYEQYF.

As DNA, the CDR3 is TGTGCCAGCAGTTTATCTCCGGGGGGGCACCTACCCCCATATTTT. It codes for CASSLSPGGHLPPYF. The chain uses TRBV27 and TRBJ2-3; TRBD2 matches at 8 bases. Germline CDR1 reads MNHEY; CDR2 reads SMNVEV (reference sequence). This CDR3 has 15 residues. V was pared by 0 bases and J by 15 bases, with 14 bases of the junction left unmatched.

The chain employs TRBV28 and TRBJ2-7; 9 bases are a match to TRBD1. V lost 5 bases to trimming and J lost 4 bases; unmatched junction nucleotides: 6. Germline assignment: CDR1 MDHEN and CDR2 SYDVKM. This CDR3 spans 14 amino acids. CDR3 amino acids: CASSGTGGSYEQYF. CDR3 sequence (DNA): TGTGCCAGCAGTGGAACAGGGGGCAGTTACGAGCAGTACTTC.

The chain uses TRBV11-2 and TRBJ1-1; a weak D match, TRBD1 (5 bases). Trimming removed 2 bases from V and 5 bases from J, with 9 bases in between. Germline CDR1 is SGHAT and CDR2 is FQNNGV. There are 13 residues in the CDR3. CDR3 loop: CASSLMGQTEAFF. The DNA of the CDR3 is TGTGCCAGCAGCTTAATGGGGCAAACTGAAGCTTTCTTT. The whole variable domain, remainder taken from reference TRBV11-2 and TRBJ1-1, is EAGVAQSPRYKIIEKRQSVAFWCNPISGHATLYWYQQILGQGPKLLIQFQNNGVVDDSQLPKDRFSAERLKGVDSTLKIQPAKLEDSAVYLCASSLMGQTEAFFGQGTRLTVV.

This clone showed up just a few times. V is TRBV13 and J is TRBJ1-1; 8 nucleotides align to TRBD1. Germline loops: CDR1 PRHDT, CDR2 FYEKMQ (reference sequence). The V and J ends lost 5 bases and 4 bases, in that order; junction bases with no gene match: 6. There are 14 residues in the CDR3. CDR3 DNA sequence: TGTGCCAGCAGCACCGGACAGGGAGGCACTGAAGCTTTCTTT. Amino acid sequence: CASSTGQGGTEAFF.

V gene TRBV5-1 combines with J gene TRBJ1-2; possible D gene TRBD1, 6 bases. V was cut by 0 bases and J by 4 bases, with 10 bases left in between. This CDR3 region has 14 residues. Germline CDR1 SGHRS, CDR2 YFSETQ. The CDR3 here is CASSLDGGAYGYTF. The CDR3 DNA is TGCGCCAGCAGCTTGGACGGGGGGGCCTATGGCTACACCTTC. The variable domain in full, with the rest retrieved from reference TRBV5-1 and TRBJ1-2, is KAGVTQTPRYLIKTRGQQVTLSCSPISGHRSVSWYQQTPGQGLQFLFEYFSETQRNKGNFPGRFSGRQFSNSRSEMNVSTLELGDSALYLCASSLDGGAYGYTFGSGTRLTVV.

Written as DNA, the CDR3 is TGTGCCAGCAGCGTAGTGGGGGGACCCACAGATACGCAGTATTTT. Its protein product is CASSVVGGPTDTQYF. The chain recombines TRBV9 with TRBJ2-3, with a possible D match to TRBD2 (6 bases). The CDR3 loop spans 15 amino acids. The germline CDR1 and CDR2 sequences are SGDLS and YYNGEE. The V end lost 0 bases, the J end lost 2 bases, and 10 bases lay between the germline ends.

This sequence joins TRBV18 and TRBJ1-3; 7 bases map to TRBD1. The V gene end was trimmed by 5 bases and the J gene end by 9 bases; junction bases not matched to a gene: 13. The length of the CDR3 is 15 residues. Germline lookup yields CDR1 KGHSH and CDR2 LQKENI. The CDR3 DNA sequence: TGTGCCAGCTCATCGGGACAGCACCAGTACCCCACCATATATTTT. Its protein is CASSSGQHQYPTIYF.

This clone was seen more than once but under ten times. CDR3 sequence (DNA): TGTGCCAGCAGCCAAAACAGGGCCAATAGTTCACCCCTCCACTTT. Its protein product is CASSQNRANSSPLHF. V usage is TRBV3-1 (or the pseudogene TRBV3-2) and J usage is TRBJ1-6, with D tentatively TRBD1 (6 bases). CDR3 length equals 15 residues. Germline CDR1 reads LGHDT; CDR2 reads YNNKEL (reference sequence). The germline V and J ends were trimmed by 2 bases and 9 bases, with 14 bases remaining between them.

This chain links TRBV18 with TRBJ2-2, with a tentative D call TRBD1 (6 bases). CDR3 size: 15 residues. Germline V gene data show CDR1 as KGHSH and CDR2 as LQKENI. With 1 base removed from V and 0 bases from J, the gap between germline ends came to 6 bases. The CDR3 protein is CASSPRQANTGELFF. Here the CDR3 DNA reads TGTGCCAGCTCACCACGACAGGCGAACACCGGGGAGCTGTTTTTT.